These 23 T cell receptor beta chains came from one sample sequenced in a study of T cell changes during pregnancy in multiple sclerosis. Profiling relied on immunoSEQ multiplex PCR, and the TCRdb table lists in-frame clones only, not all of them. The table has fewer than 75,000 clones, 91% seen once; the top ten hold under 3%. Sequenced material: peripheral blood, taken in the first trimester of pregnancy. These receptors were taken from a female donor with multiple sclerosis, enrolled in a pregnancy study.

J is TRBJ1-2 and V is TRBV2; D uncertain. Per the germline V gene, CDR1 is SNHLY and CDR2 is FYNNEI. V was clipped by 5 bases and J by 0 bases, with 16 bases between them. There are 16 residues in the CDR3. The CDR3 DNA reads TGTGCCAGCAGTCCCTTTTCAGGAGGAGCTAACTATGGCTACACCTTC. Amino acid sequence: CASSPFSGGANYGYTF.

This chain connects TRBV7-2 to TRBJ1-5; tentative D call: TRBD1 (6 bases). Trimming took 1 base from V and 5 from J, leaving 15 bases between them. This CDR3 comprises 16 residues. The germline V gene encodes CDR1 SGHTA and CDR2 FQGNSA. The CDR3 loop reads CASSLVSGAMHQPQHF. For the CDR3, the DNA is TGTGCCAGCAGCTTAGTTTCAGGGGCCATGCATCAGCCCCAGCATTTT.

The chain combines TRBV4-1 with TRBJ2-4; no clear D gene. This CDR3 has 16 residues. CDR1 and CDR2 (germline): MGHRA, YSYEKL. Trimming took 1 base from V and 1 from J, leaving 11 bases between them. In DNA form, the CDR3 reads TGCGCCAGCAGCCAAGTCCTTCACTTTGCCAAAAACATTCAGTACTTC. It yields the protein CASSQVLHFAKNIQYF.

In this sample, this clone turned up once. V usage is TRBV7-8 and J usage is TRBJ2-5; the match to TRBD2 covers 8 bases. The germline V gene encodes CDR1 SGHVS and CDR2 FQNEAQ. V dropped 0 bases and J dropped 4; count of bases not matched to a gene: 4. The CDR3 consists of 15 residues. The CDR3 DNA reads TGTGCCAGCAGCTTAGCGCAGGCGGGGGGAGAGACCCAGTACTTC. The encoded protein is CASSLAQAGGETQYF.

The chain uses TRBV2 and TRBJ1-2, with a weak D call TRBD1 (6 bases). V was cut by 2 bases and J by 8 bases, with 15 bases left in between. This CDR3 has 14 amino acids. Germline loops: CDR1 SNHLY, CDR2 FYNNEI. The CDR3 loop reads CASSERAGAWGYTF. The CDR3 DNA reads TGTGCCAGCAGTGAACGTGCGGGGGCCTGGGGCTACACCTTC.

V usage is TRBV30 and J usage is TRBJ2-3, with D possibly being TRBD2 (7 bases). Germline V gives CDR1 GTSNPN, CDR2 SVGIG (reference sequence). Trimming removed 1 base from V and 0 bases from J, with 11 bases in between. The CDR3 contains 15 residues. The CDR3 is CAWSARGASTDTQYF. The CDR3 DNA is TGTGCCTGGAGTGCCCGGGGGGCTAGCACAGATACGCAGTATTTT.

The V gene is TRBV14, the J gene TRBJ1-1, with TRBD1 as a possible D gene (6 bases). The CDR3 sequence is 15 residues long. Germline V gives CDR1 SGHDN, CDR2 FVKESK. V was clipped by 4 bases and J by 3 bases, with 15 bases between them. Written as DNA, the CDR3 is TGTGCCAGCAGCCGTTCTCGGGGGGCGCACACTGAAGCTTTCTTT. Translated, it gives CASSRSRGAHTEAFF.

For this clone: The sample carries other DNA sequences with the same CDR3. The chain uses TRBV10-3 and TRBJ1-2, with 9 bases identical to TRBD1. Germline V gene data show CDR1 as ENHRY and CDR2 as SYGVKD. Trimming at V came to 6 bases and at J to 3 bases, leaving 5 bases not matched to a gene. The CDR3 length is 14 residues. The CDR3 coding sequence is TGTGCCATCAGCCGGGACAGGGATTACTATGGCTACACCTTC. Translation: CAISRDRDYYGYTF.

This clone has only one observation. The chain uses TRBV5-6 and TRBJ2-1, with a tentative D call TRBD1 (5 bases). The CDR3 runs 16 residues. V gave up 0 bases and J gave up 0 bases, with 10 bases separating them. Germline V gives CDR1 SGHDT, CDR2 YYEEEE. The chain's CDR3 is CASSLEGWSSYNEQFF. CDR3 in DNA: TGTGCCAGCAGCTTGGAGGGGTGGAGCTCCTACAATGAGCAGTTCTTC.

The chain uses TRBV30 and TRBJ1-2; 9 bases match TRBD1. V was clipped by 0 bases and J by 6 bases; unmatched bases: 5. CDR3 length: 14 residues. Germline V gene data show CDR1 as GTSNPN and CDR2 as SVGIG (reference sequence). The CDR3 loop is CAWSVMTGGDGYTF. The CDR3 nucleotides read TGTGCCTGGAGTGTTATGACAGGGGGGGATGGCTACACCTTC.

This sequence joins TRBV10-3 and TRBJ1-4, with TRBD1 identical over 7 bases. CDR1 is ENHRY, CDR2 SYGVKD, per germline. The V gene end was trimmed by 5 bases and the J gene end by 6 bases; junction bases not matched to a gene: 3. There are 13 residues in the CDR3. The CDR3 loop reads CAISRTGDEKLFF. In DNA, the CDR3 is TGTGCCATCAGTAGGACAGGTGATGAAAAACTGTTTTTT.

This clone has just a few counts. The genes are TRBV7-9 and TRBJ1-1; possible D gene TRBD1, 5 bases. This CDR3 spans 15 amino acids. Germline CDR1 reads SEHNR; CDR2 reads FQNEAQ (reference sequence). Trimming removed 1 base at V and 1 base at J, with 10 bases between. CDR3 region: CASSLVLRGNTEAFF. For the CDR3, the DNA is TGTGCCAGCAGCTTAGTGTTAAGGGGGAACACTGAAGCTTTCTTT.

For this clone: The germline gene is not matched at one end of the junction; a read error may be the cause. V usage is TRBV9 and J usage is TRBJ2-3; 13 bases align to TRBD2. Per the germline V gene, CDR1 is SGDLS and CDR2 is YYNGEE. This CDR3 region has 18 residues. This CDR3 reads CASSPRLAGGANTDTRYF. CDR3 nucleotide sequence: TGTGCCAGCAGCCCGAGACTAGCGGGAGGTGCGAACACAGATACGCGGTATTTT.

The chain couples TRBV30 to TRBJ1-4, with D possibly TRBD1 on 6 matching bases. CDR1 is GTSNPN, CDR2 SVGIG, per germline (reference sequence). V gave up 4 bases and J gave up 5 bases, with 11 bases separating them. The CDR3 has 13 amino acids. CDR3 loop: CAWTRQANEKLFF. In DNA form, the CDR3 reads TGTGCCTGGACCCGACAGGCGAATGAAAAACTGTTTTTT.

The V gene is TRBV5-5, the J gene TRBJ2-1, with D maybe TRBD2 (7 bases). Germline V CDR1 and CDR2: SGHKS, YYEKEE (reference sequence). The CDR3 extends over 16 amino acids. Trimming took 4 bases from V and 0 from J, leaving 14 bases between them. CDR3 residues: CASSPQGRASYNEQFF. In nucleotides, the CDR3 is TGTGCCAGCAGCCCCCAGGGGAGGGCCTCCTACAATGAGCAGTTCTTC.

The V and J genes are TRBV10-3 and TRBJ2-2, with a possible D match to TRBD2 (5 bases). CDR1 and CDR2 from the germline V gene are ENHRY and SYGVKD. The CDR3 contains 13 residues. V lost 6 bases, J lost 7 bases, and 12 bases lay in between. The CDR3 sequence is CAISASGDGELFF. In DNA form, the CDR3 reads TGTGCCATCAGCGCCAGCGGAGACGGGGAGCTGTTTTTT.

The sample holds a few counts of this clone. V and J are TRBV6-6 and TRBJ1-6, with 8 positions matching TRBD1. Germline loops: CDR1 MNHNY, CDR2 SVGAGI (reference sequence). The ends lost 5 bases at V and 5 bases at J; junction bases unmatched: 8. This CDR3 comprises 16 residues. The CDR3 DNA is TGTGCCAGCAGTGGCTCCGGGACAGGAGATAATTCACCCCTCCACTTT. Translation: CASSGSGTGDNSPLHF.

The chain couples TRBV5-4 to TRBJ2-7, with D maybe TRBD2 (7 bases). Trimming took off 5 bases at V and 2 bases at J, with 14 bases between the two ends. The CDR3 has 14 residues. Germline CDR1 reads SGHNT; CDR2 reads YYREEE (reference sequence). The CDR3 DNA reads as TGTGCCAGCAGGAAAGGGGGGGGGCCCTACGAGCAGTACTTC. Amino acids: CASRKGGGPYEQYF.

V and J are TRBV6-4 and TRBJ2-1; 8 bases are shared with TRBD1. The CDR3 is 14 residues long. The germline gives CDR1 MRHNA, CDR2 SNTAGT. V dropped 3 bases and J dropped 6; count of bases not matched to a gene: 4. The CDR3 bases are TGTGCCAGCAGTGAACAGGGGGGAGGCAATGAGCAGTTCTTC. Translated: CASSEQGGGNEQFF.

The chain employs TRBV23-1 and TRBJ1-4; 8 bases align to TRBD1. TRBV23-1 is an open reading frame, and its role is uncertain. This CDR3 has 15 residues. V lost 3 bases to trimming and J lost 8 bases; unmatched junction nucleotides: 8. This chain's CDR3 is CASSHRTGWCEKLFF. In DNA form, the CDR3 reads TGCGCCAGCAGTCACCGGACAGGGTGGTGCGAAAAACTGTTTTTT.

This rearrangement joins TRBV18 to TRBJ2-7, with a weak D call TRBD1 (6 bases). There are 13 residues in the CDR3. V gave up 4 bases and J gave up 2 bases, with 9 bases separating them. Per germline, CDR1 KGHSH and CDR2 LQKENI. CDR3 sequence: CASSLYRAYEQYF. In nucleotides, the CDR3 is TGTGCCAGCTCACTCTACAGGGCCTACGAGCAGTACTTC.

This rearrangement joins TRBV6-6 to TRBJ1-6; 9 bases match TRBD1. The CDR3 extends over 15 amino acids. Germline CDR1 is MNHNY and CDR2 is SVGAGI (reference sequence). After removal of 6 bases from V and 9 bases from J, the junction contained 9 bases not matched to a gene. The DNA for the CDR3 is TGTGCCAGCAGGACCCCAGGGACAGGGACTTCACCCCTCCACTTT. This encodes CASRTPGTGTSPLHF.

V and J are TRBV5-1 and TRBJ2-1, with 14 nucleotides matching TRBD2. CDR1 SGHRS and CDR2 YFSETQ come from the germline V gene. After removal of 4 bases from V and 0 bases from J, the junction contained 3 bases not matched to a gene. The CDR3 totals 17 residues. CDR3 sequence: CASSVGTSGSSYNEQFF. CDR3 bases: TGCGCCAGCAGCGTAGGGACTAGCGGGAGCTCCTACAATGAGCAGTTCTTC.